This TCR beta chain originates from a study of chemoradiotherapy in HPV16-positive cancers. Across the whole study: A couple of HPV16-positive patients' cells yielded candidate HPV-specific clones and common motifs.

To note about this clone: Its antigen is undetermined.

Study-level results: HPV-responsive T-cell expansion during chemoradiotherapy was linked to improved recurrence-free survival in HPV16-positive patients.

Measured with immunoSEQ multiplex PCR; TCRdb has only the in-frame clones, and not every one. The repertoire holds 30,000 or so clones, with 84% as singletons. The V gene end was trimmed by 0 bases and the J gene end by 3 bases; junction bases not matched to a gene: 9. This CDR3 is built from 18 residues. Germline lookup yields CDR1 SGHRS and CDR2 YFSETQ. The source is a human donor with HPV-associated anogenital cancer. Sequenced here: blood, sampled from a patient who underwent chemoradiotherapy. V gene TRBV5-1 combines with J gene TRBJ2-3; the match to TRBD2 covers 11 bases. The CDR3 DNA follows: TGCGCCAGCAGCTTGGATACTAGCGGGGGCGCGGGGACAGATACGCAGTATTTT. Translated, it gives CASSLDTSGGAGTDTQYF.